This TCR beta chain stems from a study of response to subunit inactivated influenza vaccine. TCRdb recomputed calls from the RT-PCR reads with MiXCR, one row per CDR3 protein. The table records roughly 780,000 distinct CDR3 sequences, about 18% of them present only once. V was shortened by 2 bases and J by 3 bases, with 10 bases between the two germline ends. This CDR3 is built from 14 residues. Per the germline V gene, CDR1 is MNHEY and CDR2 is SVGAGI. Study outcomes and limitations: The authors proposed limited new T cell recruitment per seasonal influenza vaccination.

There are a few counts of this clonotype. The antigen remains unidentified. The material sequenced was PBMCs from blood, taken more than 4 days after vaccination. This rearrangement joins TRBV6-5 to TRBJ1-1; D may be TRBD1 (6 bases). The clonotype comes from a man between 45 and 60 years old who received an inactivated influenza vaccine. This chain's CDR3 is CASSYNHRDTEAFF. CDR3 coding DNA: TGTGCCAGCAGTTACAACCACAGGGACACTGAAGCTTTCTTT.